This T cell receptor (beta chain) was sequenced for a study of blood T cell repertoires in COVID-19. Background on the study: Samples representing acute and convalescent COVID-19 were sourced from the United States, Italy and Spain.

The length of the CDR3 is 13 residues. V dropped 6 bases and J dropped 1; count of bases not matched to a gene: 5. Looked up from germline, CDR1 is SQVTM and CDR2 is ANQGSEA. TCRdb's copy holds only in-frame clones and misses some; the assay was immunoSEQ multiplex PCR. The sample lists approximately 200,000 clones; about four fifths were seen once. Sequencing was performed on peripheral blood. J is TRBJ1-1 and V is TRBV29-1; 7 bases match TRBD1. The clonotype comes from a woman aged 80 or older with COVID-19, enrolled during active disease. The chain's CDR3 is CSVRQGQNTEAFF. CDR3 in DNA: TGCAGCGTAAGACAGGGCCAGAACACTGAAGCTTTCTTT.